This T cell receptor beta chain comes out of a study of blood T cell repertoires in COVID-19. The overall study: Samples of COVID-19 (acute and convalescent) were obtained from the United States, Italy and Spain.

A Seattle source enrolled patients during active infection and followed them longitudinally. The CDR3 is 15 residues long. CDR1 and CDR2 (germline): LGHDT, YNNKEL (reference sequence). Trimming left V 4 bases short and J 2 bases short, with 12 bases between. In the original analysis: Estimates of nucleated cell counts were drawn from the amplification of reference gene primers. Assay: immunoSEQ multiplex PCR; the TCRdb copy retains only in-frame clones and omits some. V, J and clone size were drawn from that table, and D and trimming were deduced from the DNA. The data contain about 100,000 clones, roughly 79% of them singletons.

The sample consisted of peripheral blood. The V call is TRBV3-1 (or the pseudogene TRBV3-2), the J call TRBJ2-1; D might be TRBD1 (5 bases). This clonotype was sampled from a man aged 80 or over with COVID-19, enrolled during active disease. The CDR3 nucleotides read TGTGCCAGCAGCCGGGGCCCCGAGACCTACAATGAGCAGTTCTTC. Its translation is CASSRGPETYNEQFF.